This note documents a single T cell receptor beta chain sequence. The normal lung sample lay at least 3 cm, and maximally far, from the tumour. DNA was extracted from unsorted cell suspensions stored frozen. The sample is drawn from a study of immune cell composition in non-small cell lung cancer. Generated by immunoSEQ multiplex PCR, the TCRdb table keeps only in-frame clones and is missing some. This table has fewer than 8,000 clones, 82% appearing once. The TCR comes from a human donor with non-small cell lung cancer. The specimen was non-adjacent lung tissue.

In DNA, the CDR3 is TGCAGCGTTGATGGGACGGACACCCCTGTTAAAAGACTAGTGTATGAGCAGTTCTTC. Its translation is CSVDGTDTPVKRLVYEQFF. The rearrangement links TRBV29-1 to TRBJ2-1; a weak D match, TRBD2 (6 bases). CDR1 and CDR2 (germline): SQVTM, ANQGSEA. This CDR3 has 19 amino acids. Trimming stripped 3 bases from V and 8 bases from J, with 32 bases between.